Below, 27 T cell receptor beta chains from the same sample are listed, as sequenced in a study of cytomegalovirus exposure and HLA in healthy donors (dated by TCRdb to between 2016 and 2019). Libraries were built with the immunoSEQ multiplex PCR assay. A mixture of 60 forward primers for TCR Vbeta segments and 13 reverse primers for TCR Jbeta segments was used in the multiplex PCR. Sourced from immuneACCESS, this table was stored by TCRdb with only in-frame sequences that have V and J called. A share of the clones is absent; for the studies checked, an unresolved V gene accounts for under half, and the remainder has no known explanation. Present in this sample are about 87,000 clones, roughly 8.2% of which were seen just once. The top ten clones comprise over 2% of the sample. Sequenced input: PBMCs. These receptors were taken from a man in his forties or fifties in good health and CMV-seronegative.

This clone was seen only a few times. A read error may produce the germline difference seen at one junction end. J is TRBJ2-2 and V is TRBV19; tentatively, D is TRBD1 (6 bases). CDR1 LNHDA and CDR2 SQIVND come from the germline V gene (reference sequence). The CDR3 totals 12 residues. CDR3 in amino acids: CASSVEGQELFF. The CDR3 DNA reads as TGTGCCAGTAGTGTAGAGGGACAGGAGCTGTTTTTT.

This chain links TRBV18 with TRBJ1-5; D ambiguous. The ends were cut back, 6 bases at V and 5 bases at J, with 8 bases in the middle. CDR1 is KGHSH and CDR2 is LQKENI in the germline V gene. CDR3 size: 12 residues. CDR3: CASSMVDQPQHF. CDR3 sequence (DNA): TGTGCCAGCTCTATGGTAGATCAGCCCCAGCATTTT.

This clone turned up a few times. V is TRBV5-1 and J is TRBJ2-1; possible D gene TRBD1, 6 bases. Trimming stripped 4 bases from V and 0 bases from J, with 11 bases between. The CDR3 totals 15 residues. Per the germline V gene, CDR1 is SGHRS and CDR2 is YFSETQ. In nucleotides, the CDR3 is TGCGCCAGCAGCACCGGACAGAGCTCCTACAATGAGCAGTTCTTC. Translated, it gives CASSTGQSSYNEQFF.

This clone occurred a few times. The gene calls are TRBV30 and TRBJ2-7; the match to TRBD1 covers 10 bases. Per the germline V gene, CDR1 is GTSNPN and CDR2 is SVGIG (reference sequence). The CDR3 has 14 residues. The CDR3 bases are TGTGTCTGTAAGCGGGACAGGGGATCCTACGAGCAGTACTTC. Its translation: CVCKRDRGSYEQYF.

This clone was detected only a few times. The V and J genes are TRBV19 and TRBJ1-1; TRBD1 might be the D (6 bases). This CDR3 is built from 14 residues. Trimming cost V 7 bases and J 8 bases, with 20 bases left between them. Germline CDR1 is LNHDA and CDR2 is SQIVND (reference sequence). The CDR3: CASTVDRTSREAFF. The CDR3 region has the DNA TGTGCCAGTACTGTGGACAGAACCTCCCGCGAAGCTTTCTTT.

This clone came up a few times. The chain recombines TRBV27 with TRBJ2-3, with 7 bases lining up with TRBD1. Trimming at V came to 6 bases and at J to 2 bases, leaving 8 bases not matched to a gene. The V gene's germline CDR1 is MNHEY and CDR2 SMNVEV (reference sequence). The CDR3 runs 15 residues. The CDR3 reads CASRQGGGYTDTQYF. In DNA, the CDR3 is TGTGCCAGCAGACAAGGGGGCGGTTACACAGATACGCAGTATTTT.

This clone was counted many times. The J gene is TRBJ2-3, the V gene TRBV19; no reliable D call. V dropped 6 bases and J dropped 6 bases, with 10 bases sitting between them. The germline V gene encodes CDR1 LNHDA and CDR2 SQIVND (reference sequence). CDR3 size: 12 residues. The CDR3 bases are TGTGCCAGTAGGATCTCCGGGGATACGCAGTATTTT. Its protein is CASRISGDTQYF.

The sample holds many counts of this clone. J is TRBJ1-1 and V is TRBV28, with a possible D match to TRBD1 (5 bases). This CDR3 contains 14 residues. Trimming shortened V by 2 bases and J by 5 bases, and 12 bases separated the two germline ends. The germline gives CDR1 MDHEN, CDR2 SYDVKM. The CDR3 DNA follows: TGTGCCAGCAGTTTAAAACCGGGGGTGACTGAAGCTTTCTTT. This translates into CASSLKPGVTEAFF.

This clone came up a few times. The genes are TRBV9 and TRBJ1-2; D call uncertain. In germline, CDR1 is SGDLS, CDR2 YYNGEE. V was clipped by 0 bases and J by 8 bases, with 14 bases between them. The CDR3 has 14 amino acids. The CDR3 loop reads CASSVEEQTGGYTF. CDR3 nucleotide sequence: TGTGCCAGCAGCGTAGAGGAGCAGACGGGAGGCTACACCTTC. Drawing the rest from reference TRBV9 and TRBJ1-2, the complete variable domain is DSGVTQTPKHLITATGQRVTLRCSPRSGDLSVYWYQQSLDQGLQFLIQYYNGEERAKGNILERFSAQQFPDLHSELNLSSLELGDSALYFCASSVEEQTGGYTFGSGTRLTVV.

The rearrangement links TRBV5-1 to TRBJ2-3; 11 bases line up with TRBD2. This CDR3 region has 15 residues. V dropped 6 bases and J dropped 4; count of bases not matched to a gene: 7. Germline V CDR1 and CDR2: SGHRS, YFSETQ. CDR3 sequence: CASTQTSGASDTQYF. Written as DNA, the CDR3 is TGCGCCAGCACACAGACTAGCGGGGCGTCAGATACGCAGTATTTT.

Here the CDR3 DNA reads TGTGCCAGCAGCTTACCCCCGACTAGCGGGAGGGCCGTTGATGAGCAGTTCTTC. It codes for CASSLPPTSGRAVDEQFF. The chain combines TRBV7-9 with TRBJ2-7; 14 bases are shared with TRBD2. The J call is doubtful: the DNA matches TRBJ2-1 better. CDR1 SEHNR and CDR2 FQNEAQ come from the germline V gene (reference sequence). The length of the CDR3 is 18 residues.

This clone was seen only a few times. This CDR3 reads CASSQDLSGLNEKLFF. Written as DNA, the CDR3 is TGCGCCAGCAGCCAAGATTTGTCGGGACTTAATGAAAAACTGTTTTTT. The rearrangement uses TRBV4-3 and TRBJ1-4; D is perhaps TRBD1 (5 bases). The CDR3 covers 16 residues. Germline loops: CDR1 LGHNA, CDR2 YSLEER. Trimming cost V 0 bases and J 4 bases, with 12 bases left between them.

This clone was found a few times. V and J are TRBV30 and TRBJ2-1; 11 bases agree with TRBD2. Unmatched junction bases numbered 5, after V lost 3 bases and J lost 4 bases. The CDR3 length is 15 residues. Germline values: CDR1 GTSNPN, CDR2 SVGIG (reference sequence). CDR3 nucleotides: TGTGCCTGGAGCATTAGCGGGAGGGGATACAATGAGCAGTTCTTC. Its translation is CAWSISGRGYNEQFF.

This clone was observed a handful of times. The V gene is TRBV29-1, the J gene TRBJ2-3; weak D call: TRBD1 (5 bases). The V gene lost 3 bases and the J gene lost 6 bases, with 13 bases spanning the gap. Germline V lookup: CDR1 SQVTM, CDR2 ANQGSEA. The CDR3 is 13 amino acids. In DNA, the CDR3 is TGCAGCGTTGAGGCCCCTCAGGGCGATACGCAGTATTTT. Translation: CSVEAPQGDTQYF.

The J gene is TRBJ2-2, the V gene TRBV5-4; 11 bases fit TRBD1. This CDR3 contains 15 residues. In germline, CDR1 is SGHNT, CDR2 YYREEE (reference sequence). Unmatched junction bases numbered 6, after V lost 4 bases and J lost 7 bases. The CDR3: CASSPGQGASGELFF. DNA for the CDR3: TGTGCCAGCAGCCCTGGACAGGGGGCGAGCGGGGAGCTGTTTTTT.

The rearrangement links TRBV21-1 to TRBJ1-1; the table's TRBD1 call for D was not verified on the DNA. TRBV21-1 counts as a pseudogene. This CDR3 contains 11 residues. The CDR3 loop reads CASRTDTEAFF. The CDR3, as DNA: TGTGCCAGCAGGACAGACACTGAAGCTTTCTTT.

This clone appeared a few times. V and J are TRBV2 and TRBJ2-5; 8 bases match TRBD2. This CDR3 region has 14 residues. From germline, CDR1 is SNHLY and CDR2 FYNNEI. V trimming: 4 bases; J trimming: 4 bases; junction bases outside the gene matches: 5. CDR3 protein: CASSGGGRGETQYF. As DNA, the CDR3 is TGTGCCAGCAGTGGCGGGGGGCGGGGAGAGACCCAGTACTTC.

The rearrangement links TRBV28 to TRBJ1-6; D may be TRBD1 (5 bases). V was cut by 2 bases and J by 9 bases, with 29 bases left in between. CDR1 and CDR2 (germline): MDHEN, SYDVKM. CDR3 length: 20 residues. DNA for the CDR3: TGTGCCAGCAGTTTAGCTGGAACGCCAGGGTGGGTCCAAGGTATTTCACCCCTCCACTTT. Its protein is CASSLAGTPGWVQGISPLHF.

This clone was counted between two and nine times. This chain connects TRBV5-1 to TRBJ1-2; unclear D gene. The CDR3 sequence is 13 residues long. CDR1 is SGHRS and CDR2 is YFSETQ in the germline V gene. V lost 3 bases, J lost 7 bases, and 13 bases lay in between. As DNA, the CDR3 is TGCGCCAGCAGCTCGAGCGGGGAAAGTGGCTACACCTTC. This sequence encodes CASSSSGESGYTF.

This clone was detected a few times. The chain has TRBV2 and TRBJ1-5, with D perhaps TRBD1 (6 bases). The CDR3 runs 15 residues. V was shortened by 6 bases and J by 0 bases, with 12 bases between the two germline ends. CDR1 SNHLY and CDR2 FYNNEI come from the germline V gene. This CDR3 reads CASSATGLSNQPQHF. In DNA form, the CDR3 reads TGTGCCAGCAGCGCAACAGGGCTTAGCAATCAGCCCCAGCATTTT.

This clone was seen only a few times. V is TRBV4-2 and J is TRBJ2-7; TRBD2 matches at 7 bases. Germline CDR1 LGHNA, CDR2 YNFKEQ. The CDR3 extends over 13 amino acids. V trimming: 4 bases; J trimming: 3 bases; junction bases outside the gene matches: 3. The CDR3 DNA is TGTGCCAGCAGCCTTAGGACTAGCTACGAGCAGTACTTC. As protein: CASSLRTSYEQYF.

The table lists this clone with a few counts. The chain recombines TRBV28 with TRBJ1-5; D uncertain. Trimming pared 7 bases from V and 3 bases from J, leaving 7 bases between. The CDR3 runs to 12 residues. CDR1 and CDR2 from the germline V gene are MDHEN and SYDVKM. CDR3 nucleotides: TGTGCCAGCACTATCGTCAATCAGCCCCAGCATTTT. This gives the protein CASTIVNQPQHF.

This clone was counted only a few times. The genes are TRBV5-1 and TRBJ1-2, with TRBD1 matching 8 bases. The CDR3 length is 14 residues. Germline-derived CDR1 and CDR2 are SGHRS and YFSETQ. V lost 3 bases to trimming and J lost 1 base; unmatched junction nucleotides: 2. CDR3 sequence: CASSYGQGNYGYTF. CDR3 DNA: TGCGCCAGCAGCTATGGACAGGGTAACTATGGCTACACCTTC.

The chain employs TRBV6-1 and TRBJ2-7; D remains unclear. Germline values: CDR1 MNHNS, CDR2 SASEGT. The V gene lost 3 bases and the J gene lost 3 bases, with 6 bases spanning the gap. The CDR3 is 12 amino acids. Written as DNA, the CDR3 is TGTGCCAGCAGTGAGAACAGCTACGAGCAGTACTTC. This translates into CASSENSYEQYF.

CDR3 sequence (DNA): TGTGCCAGCAGTGTCTTTCTTAACTACGAGCAGTACTTC. This gives the protein CASSVFLNYEQYF. J is TRBJ2-7 and V is TRBV2; D gene uncertain. The CDR3 totals 13 residues. The V end was cut by 4 bases, the J end by 3 bases, with 10 bases between. CDR1 and CDR2 from the germline V gene are SNHLY and FYNNEI. The full variable domain, in which reference TRBV2 and TRBJ2-7 provide the parts outside the CDR3, is EPEVTQTPSHQVTQMGQEVILRCVPISNHLYFYWYRQILGQKVEFLVSFYNNEISEKSEIFDDQFSVERPDGSNFTLKIRSTKLEDSAMYFCASSVFLNYEQYFGPGTRLTVT.

The table lists this clone with a few counts. The chain combines TRBV11-2 with TRBJ2-3, with D perhaps matching TRBD2 (5 bases). Deletions cut 0 bases from V and 3 bases from J, with 13 bases between. The CDR3 spans 16 residues. Germline-derived CDR1 and CDR2 are SGHAT and FQNNGV. The CDR3 DNA sequence: TGTGCCAGCAGCTTAGATGGCCGGGAACAGACAGATACGCAGTATTTT. Its protein is CASSLDGREQTDTQYF.

The chain joins TRBV28 to TRBJ2-6, with D perhaps matching TRBD2 (6 bases). Trimming stripped 6 bases from V and 5 bases from J, with 17 bases between. CDR1 MDHEN and CDR2 SYDVKM come from the germline V gene. The CDR3 length is 16 residues. CDR3 in DNA: TGTGCCAGCAGCCAGGAGGGGCACGACTGGGCCAACGTCCTGACTTTC. Its protein is CASSQEGHDWANVLTF.